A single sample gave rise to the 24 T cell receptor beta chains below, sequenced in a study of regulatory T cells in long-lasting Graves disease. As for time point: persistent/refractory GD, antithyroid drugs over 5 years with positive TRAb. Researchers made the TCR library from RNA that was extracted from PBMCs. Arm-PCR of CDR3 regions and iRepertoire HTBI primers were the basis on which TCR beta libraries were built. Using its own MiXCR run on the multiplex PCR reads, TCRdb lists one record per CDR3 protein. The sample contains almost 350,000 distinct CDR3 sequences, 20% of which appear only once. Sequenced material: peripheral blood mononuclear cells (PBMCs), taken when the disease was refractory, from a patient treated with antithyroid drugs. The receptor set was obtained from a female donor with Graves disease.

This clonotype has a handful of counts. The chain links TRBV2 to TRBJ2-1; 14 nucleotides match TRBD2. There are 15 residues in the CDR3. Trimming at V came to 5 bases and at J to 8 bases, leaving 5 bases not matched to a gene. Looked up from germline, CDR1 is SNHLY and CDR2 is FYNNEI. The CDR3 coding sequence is TGTGCCAGCAGTTCCGGGACTAGCGGGGGCTATGAGCAGTTCTTC. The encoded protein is CASSSGTSGGYEQFF.

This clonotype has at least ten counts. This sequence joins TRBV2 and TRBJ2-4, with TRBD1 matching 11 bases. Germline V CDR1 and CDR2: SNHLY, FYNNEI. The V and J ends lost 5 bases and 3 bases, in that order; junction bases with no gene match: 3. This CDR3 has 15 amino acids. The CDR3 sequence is CASSSGTGGKNIQYF. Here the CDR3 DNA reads TGTGCCAGCAGTTCCGGGACAGGGGGCAAAAACATTCAGTACTTC.

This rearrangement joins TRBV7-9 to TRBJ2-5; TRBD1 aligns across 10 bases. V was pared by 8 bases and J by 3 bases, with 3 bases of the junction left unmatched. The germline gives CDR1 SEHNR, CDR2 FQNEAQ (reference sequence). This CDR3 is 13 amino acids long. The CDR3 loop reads CASGTGEEETQYF. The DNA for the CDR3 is TGTGCCAGCGGGACAGGGGAGGAAGAGACCCAGTACTTC.

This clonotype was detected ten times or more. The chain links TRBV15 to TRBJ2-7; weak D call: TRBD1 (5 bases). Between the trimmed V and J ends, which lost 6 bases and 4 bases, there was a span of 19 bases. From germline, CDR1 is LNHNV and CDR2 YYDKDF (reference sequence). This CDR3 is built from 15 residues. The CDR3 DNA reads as TGTGCCACCAGTCCTCGGCGGTCAGGGATTTACGAGCAGTACTTC. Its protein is CATSPRRSGIYEQYF.

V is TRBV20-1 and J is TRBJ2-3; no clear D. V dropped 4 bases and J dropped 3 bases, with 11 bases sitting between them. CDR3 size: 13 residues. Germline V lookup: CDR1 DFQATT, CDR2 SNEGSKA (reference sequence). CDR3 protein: CSANMAVTDTQYF. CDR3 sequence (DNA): TGCAGTGCTAATATGGCGGTGACAGATACGCAGTATTTT.

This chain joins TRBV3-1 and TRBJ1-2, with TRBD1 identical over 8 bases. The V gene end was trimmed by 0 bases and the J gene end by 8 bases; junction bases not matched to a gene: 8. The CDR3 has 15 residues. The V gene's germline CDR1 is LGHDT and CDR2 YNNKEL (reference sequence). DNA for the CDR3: TGTGCCAGCAGCCAAGATGGGGGACAGGTGGAGGGCTACACCTTC. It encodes CASSQDGGQVEGYTF. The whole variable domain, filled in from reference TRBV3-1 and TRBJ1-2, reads DTAVSQTPKYLVTQMGNDKSIKCEQNLGHDTMYWYKQDSKKFLKIMFSYNNKELIINETVPNRFSPKSPDKAHLNLHINSLELGDSAVYFCASSQDGGQVEGYTFGSGTRLTVV.

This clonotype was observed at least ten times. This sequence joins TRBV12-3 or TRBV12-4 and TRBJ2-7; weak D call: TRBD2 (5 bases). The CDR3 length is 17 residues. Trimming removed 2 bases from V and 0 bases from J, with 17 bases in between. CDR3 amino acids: CASSLKLGRTLSYEQYF. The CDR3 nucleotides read TGTGCCAGCAGTTTAAAGTTGGGTAGGACTCTCTCCTACGAGCAGTACTTC.

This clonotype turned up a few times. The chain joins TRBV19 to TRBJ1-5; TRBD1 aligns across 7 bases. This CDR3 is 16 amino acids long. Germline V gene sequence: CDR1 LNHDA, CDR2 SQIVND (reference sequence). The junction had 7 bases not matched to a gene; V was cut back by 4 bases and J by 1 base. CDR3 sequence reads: CASSTAGTASNQPQHF. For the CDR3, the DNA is TGTGCCAGTAGTACGGCCGGGACAGCAAGCAATCAGCCCCAGCATTTT.

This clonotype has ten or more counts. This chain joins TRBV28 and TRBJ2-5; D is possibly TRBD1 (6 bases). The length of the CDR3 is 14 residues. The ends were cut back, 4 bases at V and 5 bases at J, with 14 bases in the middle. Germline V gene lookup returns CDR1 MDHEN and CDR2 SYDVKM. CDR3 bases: TGTGCCAGCAGTTCCCAGGGGTATTATGAGACCCAGTACTTC. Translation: CASSSQGYYETQYF. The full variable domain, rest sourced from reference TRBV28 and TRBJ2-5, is DVKVTQSSRYLVKRTGEKVFLECVQDMDHENMFWYRQDPGLGLRLIYFSYDVKMKEKGDIPEGYSVSREKKERFSLILESASTNQTSMYLCASSSQGYYETQYFGPGTRLLVL.

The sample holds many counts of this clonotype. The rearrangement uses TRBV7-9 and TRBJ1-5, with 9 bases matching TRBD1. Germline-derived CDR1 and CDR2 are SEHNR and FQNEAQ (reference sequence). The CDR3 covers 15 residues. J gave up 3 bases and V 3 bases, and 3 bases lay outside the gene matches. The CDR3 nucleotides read TGTGCCAGCAGCTTGGGACAGGGCTCCAATCAGCCCCAGCATTTT. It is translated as CASSLGQGSNQPQHF.

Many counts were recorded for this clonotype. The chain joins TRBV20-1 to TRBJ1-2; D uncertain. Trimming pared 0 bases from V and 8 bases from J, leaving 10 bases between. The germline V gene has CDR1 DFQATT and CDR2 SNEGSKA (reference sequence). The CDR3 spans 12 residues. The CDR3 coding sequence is TGCAGTGCTAGAGAAGGTAGTCGCGGCTACACCTTC. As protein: CSAREGSRGYTF.

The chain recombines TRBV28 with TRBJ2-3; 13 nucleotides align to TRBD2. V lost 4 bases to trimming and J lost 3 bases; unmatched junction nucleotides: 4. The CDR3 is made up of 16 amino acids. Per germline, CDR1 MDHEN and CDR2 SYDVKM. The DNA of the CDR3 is TGTGCCAGCAGTTCACCGGGACTAGCGGGAACAGATACGCAGTATTTT. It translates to CASSSPGLAGTDTQYF.

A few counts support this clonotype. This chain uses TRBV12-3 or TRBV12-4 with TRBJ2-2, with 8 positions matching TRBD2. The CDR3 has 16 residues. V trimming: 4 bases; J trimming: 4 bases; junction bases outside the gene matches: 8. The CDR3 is CASSWGGGWGTGELFF. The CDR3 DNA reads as TGTGCCAGCAGTTGGGGCGGGGGGTGGGGCACCGGGGAGCTGTTTTTT.

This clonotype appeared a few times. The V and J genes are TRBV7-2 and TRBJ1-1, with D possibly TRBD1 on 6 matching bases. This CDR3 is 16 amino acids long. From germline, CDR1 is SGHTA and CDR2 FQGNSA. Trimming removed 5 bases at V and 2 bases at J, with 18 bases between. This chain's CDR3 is CASSPTGTLGNTEAFF. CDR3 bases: TGTGCCAGCAGCCCCACCGGGACACTTGGTAACACTGAAGCTTTCTTT.

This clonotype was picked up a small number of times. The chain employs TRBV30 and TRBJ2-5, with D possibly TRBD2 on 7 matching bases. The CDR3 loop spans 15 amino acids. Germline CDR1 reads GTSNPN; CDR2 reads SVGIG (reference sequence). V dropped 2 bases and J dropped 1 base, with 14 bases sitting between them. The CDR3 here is CAWSFRGALQETQYF. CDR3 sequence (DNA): TGTGCCTGGAGTTTCCGGGGGGCCCTCCAAGAGACCCAGTACTTC.

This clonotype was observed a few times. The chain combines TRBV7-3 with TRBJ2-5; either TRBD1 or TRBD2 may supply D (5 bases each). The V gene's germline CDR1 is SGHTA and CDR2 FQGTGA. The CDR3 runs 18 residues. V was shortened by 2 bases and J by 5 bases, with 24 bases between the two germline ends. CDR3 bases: TGTGCCAGCAGCTTACTCGGCGGGCCGGGACCCCTATTGGAGACCCAGTACTTC. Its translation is CASSLLGGPGPLLETQYF.

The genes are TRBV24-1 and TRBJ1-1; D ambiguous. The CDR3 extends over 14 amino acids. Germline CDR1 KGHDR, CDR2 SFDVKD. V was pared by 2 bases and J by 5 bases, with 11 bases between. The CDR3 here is CATSDSPAETEAFF. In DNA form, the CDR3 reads TGTGCCACCAGTGATTCGCCGGCTGAGACTGAAGCTTTCTTT.

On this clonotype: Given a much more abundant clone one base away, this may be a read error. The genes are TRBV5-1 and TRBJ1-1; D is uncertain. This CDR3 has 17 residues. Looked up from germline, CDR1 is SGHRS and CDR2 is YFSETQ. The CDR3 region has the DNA TGCGCCAGCAGCTTGATCCCCGGGAAACGGTCGAACGCTGAAGCTTTCTTT. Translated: CASSLIPGKRSNAEAFF.

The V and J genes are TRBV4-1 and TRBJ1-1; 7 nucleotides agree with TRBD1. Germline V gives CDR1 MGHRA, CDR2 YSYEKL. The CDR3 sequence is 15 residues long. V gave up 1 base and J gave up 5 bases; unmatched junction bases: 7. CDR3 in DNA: TGCGCCAGCAGCCAAGTTCGAGGGACAGCTACTGAAGCTTTCTTT. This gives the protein CASSQVRGTATEAFF.

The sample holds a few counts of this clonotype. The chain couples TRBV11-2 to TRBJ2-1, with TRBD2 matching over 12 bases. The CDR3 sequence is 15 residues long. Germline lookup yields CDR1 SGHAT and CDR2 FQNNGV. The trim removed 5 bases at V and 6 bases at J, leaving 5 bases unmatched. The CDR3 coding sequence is TGTGCCAGCAGCCTAGCGGGAGGGCCGGGCAATGAGCAGTTCTTC. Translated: CASSLAGGPGNEQFF.

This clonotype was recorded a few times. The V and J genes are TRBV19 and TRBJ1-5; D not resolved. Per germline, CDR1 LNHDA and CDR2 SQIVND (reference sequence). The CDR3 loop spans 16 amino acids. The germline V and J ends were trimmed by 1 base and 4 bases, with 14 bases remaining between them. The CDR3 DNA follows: TGTGCCAGTAGTATAGCCGCTTTGGCATCGAATCAGCCCCAGCATTTT. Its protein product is CASSIAALASNQPQHF.

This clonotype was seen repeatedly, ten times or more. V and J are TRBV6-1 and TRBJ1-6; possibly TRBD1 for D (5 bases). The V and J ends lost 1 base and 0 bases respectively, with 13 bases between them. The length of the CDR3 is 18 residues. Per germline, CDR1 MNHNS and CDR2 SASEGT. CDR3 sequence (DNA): TGTGCCAGCAGTGAAGTCGGGGACCTAAGCTCCTATAATTCACCCCTCCACTTT. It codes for CASSEVGDLSSYNSPLHF.

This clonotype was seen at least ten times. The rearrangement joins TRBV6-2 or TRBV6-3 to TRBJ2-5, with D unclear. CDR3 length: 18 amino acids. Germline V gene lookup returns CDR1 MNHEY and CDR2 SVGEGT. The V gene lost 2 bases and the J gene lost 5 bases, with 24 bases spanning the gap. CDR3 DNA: TGTGCCAGCAGTTACGGCCTCTTCGGCGGAACCTGGGGTGAGACCCAGTACTTC. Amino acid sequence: CASSYGLFGGTWGETQYF.

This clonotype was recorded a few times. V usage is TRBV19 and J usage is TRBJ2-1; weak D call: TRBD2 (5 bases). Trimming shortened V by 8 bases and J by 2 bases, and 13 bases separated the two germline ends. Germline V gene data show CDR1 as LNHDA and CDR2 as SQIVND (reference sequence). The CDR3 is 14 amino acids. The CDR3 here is CASHRGGTYNEQFF. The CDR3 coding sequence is TGTGCCAGTCATCGTGGAGGAACCTACAATGAGCAGTTCTTC.